Each of the 27 T cell receptor beta chains below was sequenced from the same sample in a study of blood T cell repertoires in COVID-19. Sequenced by immunoSEQ multiplex PCR; TCRdb stores in-frame clones only, minus some. This sample has some 220,000 clones, with 75% to 90% found just once. Sequencing input: PBMCs or T cells enriched from blood (not recorded which). The receptor set was obtained from a woman between 18 and 29 years old in a cohort exposed to, infected with or recovered from COVID-19 (not recorded which).

Regarding this clone: The same CDR3 can be traced to other DNA sequences in this sample. The V gene is TRBV7-9, the J gene TRBJ2-1; 7 bases are shared with TRBD2. The CDR3 has 15 amino acids. Germline CDR1 SEHNR, CDR2 FQNEAQ (reference sequence). V lost 1 base to trimming and J lost 0 bases; unmatched junction nucleotides: 0. The CDR3 sequence is CASSLGTSSYNEQFF. CDR3 coding DNA: TGTGCCAGCAGCTTAGGGACTAGCTCCTACAATGAGCAGTTCTTC.

This chain uses TRBV7-9 with TRBJ1-1, with 8 bases aligning to TRBD1. In germline, CDR1 is SEHNR, CDR2 FQNEAQ (reference sequence). V lost 3 bases, J lost 6 bases, and 9 bases stayed unmatched. The CDR3 length is 15 residues. The CDR3 sequence: CASSLGQDLGAEAFF. The CDR3 bases are TGTGCCAGCAGCTTGGGACAGGACTTAGGGGCTGAAGCTTTCTTT. The whole variable domain, filled in from reference TRBV7-9 and TRBJ1-1, reads DTGVSQNPRHKITKRGQNVTFRCDPISEHNRLYWYRQTLGQGPEFLTYFQNEAQLEKSRLLSDRFSAERPKGSFSTLEIQRTEQGDSAMYLCASSLGQDLGAEAFFGQGTRLTVV.

This clone was detected once. The chain has TRBV7-3 and TRBJ2-7; 9 nucleotides line up with TRBD2. The V segment lost 1 base and the J segment 1 base; nucleotides outside the gene matches: 8. Germline loops: CDR1 SGHTA, CDR2 FQGTGA. CDR3 length: 17 amino acids. In DNA, the CDR3 is TGTGCCAGCAGCTTAAAAGGGGCGACTAGCGGTTCCTACGAGCAGTACTTC. Protein sequence: CASSLKGATSGSYEQYF.

The chain recombines TRBV5-1 with TRBJ1-1; the D gene is possibly TRBD1 (5 bases). This CDR3 comprises 16 residues. The germline V gene encodes CDR1 SGHRS and CDR2 YFSETQ. Trimming removed 4 bases at V and 3 bases at J, with 19 bases between. The CDR3 bases are TGCGCCAGCAGCCTCGGGACTCAGATAGGGGACACTGAAGCTTTCTTT. Translated: CASSLGTQIGDTEAFF.

This sequence joins TRBV27 and TRBJ2-2, with TRBD1 as a possible D gene (5 bases). The CDR3 extends over 15 amino acids. V shed 2 bases and J shed 1 base, with 8 bases lying between them. CDR1 and CDR2 from the germline V gene are MNHEY and SMNVEV (reference sequence). Here the CDR3 DNA reads TGTGCCAGCAGTTTAGAACAGGTGAACACCGGGGAGCTGTTTTTT. This translates into CASSLEQVNTGELFF.

The chain carries TRBV5-1 and TRBJ1-4; D is possibly TRBD1 (5 bases). The V and J ends lost 0 bases and 2 bases respectively, with 14 bases between them. The CDR3 loop spans 17 amino acids. Germline lookup yields CDR1 SGHRS and CDR2 YFSETQ. The CDR3 nucleotides read TGCGCCAGCAGCTTGGGGGGCAGCTGGCGGACTAATGAAAAACTGTTTTTT. Translation: CASSLGGSWRTNEKLFF.

V is TRBV6-5 and J is TRBJ1-6, with TRBD1 as a possible D gene (6 bases). V was trimmed by 6 bases and J by 7 bases, leaving 16 bases between them. This CDR3 comprises 15 residues. Germline loops: CDR1 MNHEY, CDR2 SVGAGI. The CDR3 sequence: CASRQTYQGNSPLHF. DNA for the CDR3: TGTGCCAGCAGGCAGACATACCAGGGGAATTCACCCCTCCACTTT.

The chain recombines TRBV3-1 (or the pseudogene TRBV3-2) with TRBJ1-1; 7 bases are shared with TRBD1. V was clipped by 4 bases and J by 2 bases; unmatched bases: 4. This CDR3 is built from 14 residues. Germline V gene sequence: CDR1 LGHDT, CDR2 YNNKEL (reference sequence). CDR3 sequence reads: CASSPRGSNTEAFF. CDR3 bases: TGTGCCAGCAGCCCCAGGGGGAGTAACACTGAAGCTTTCTTT.

Comments on this clone: Other nucleotide sequences in the sample specify the same CDR3. V usage is TRBV11-2 and J usage is TRBJ2-5; D not certain. This CDR3 region has 12 residues. Per germline, CDR1 SGHAT and CDR2 FQNNGV. Trimming pared 0 bases from V and 5 bases from J, leaving 4 bases between. The CDR3: CASSLDLETQYF. DNA for the CDR3: TGTGCCAGCAGCTTAGACCTGGAGACCCAGTACTTC. Filled out from reference TRBV11-2 and TRBJ2-5, the complete variable domain reads EAGVAQSPRYKIIEKRQSVAFWCNPISGHATLYWYQQILGQGPKLLIQFQNNGVVDDSQLPKDRFSAERLKGVDSTLKIQPAKLEDSAVYLCASSLDLETQYFGPGTRLLVL.

The chain is built from TRBV6-8 and TRBJ1-1; no clear D. CDR1 and CDR2 (germline): MNHGY, SAAAGT. This CDR3 has 10 amino acids. Here the CDR3 DNA reads TGTGCTAGGCGGGTCTCTGAAGCTTTCTTT. It specifies CARRVSEAFF.

This rearrangement joins TRBV10-1 to TRBJ1-1; D possibly corresponds to TRBD1 (6 bases). The CDR3 runs 14 residues. With 4 bases removed from V and 8 bases from J, the gap between germline ends came to 17 bases. The germline gives CDR1 WNHNN, CDR2 SYGVQD (reference sequence). This chain's CDR3 is CASSAVAGEGEAFF. The CDR3 DNA sequence: TGCGCCAGCAGTGCCGTCGCAGGGGAAGGGGAAGCTTTCTTT.

This clone occurred a few times. One junction end does not reproduce the germline sequence, and a read error may be involved. The chain links TRBV6-5 to TRBJ1-1; D possibly corresponds to TRBD1 (6 bases). The CDR3 is made up of 14 amino acids. The germline V gene encodes CDR1 MNHEY and CDR2 SVGAGI. Written as DNA, the CDR3 is TGTGCCAGCAGTTCGGAAACAGGGAACCCTGAAGCTTTCTTT. This encodes CASSSETGNPEAFF.

V usage is TRBV7-2 and J usage is TRBJ2-5; TRBD2 might be the D (6 bases). Germline lookup yields CDR1 SGHTA and CDR2 FQGNSA. The CDR3 contains 15 residues. V lost 2 bases to trimming and J lost 4 bases, with 14 bases between them. CDR3 amino acids: CASSLMGGRTETQYF. The CDR3 DNA reads as TGTGCCAGCAGCTTAATGGGGGGACGGACAGAGACCCAGTACTTC.

The rearrangement uses TRBV9 and TRBJ2-3; D is unresolved. From germline, CDR1 is SGDLS and CDR2 YYNGEE. V was trimmed by 3 bases and J by 5 bases, leaving 13 bases between them. The CDR3 extends over 14 amino acids. For the CDR3, the DNA is TGTGCCAGCAGCGCGACCCCCCAGGAAGATACGCAGTATTTT. Encoded protein: CASSATPQEDTQYF.

The chain links TRBV6-4 to TRBJ1-6; 8 bases are a match to TRBD1. Trimming at V came to 2 bases and at J to 10 bases, leaving 7 bases not matched to a gene. The CDR3 length is 15 residues. CDR1 MRHNA and CDR2 SNTAGT come from the germline V gene. The CDR3 loop reads CASSDQGQAGSPLHF. The CDR3 DNA reads as TGTGCCAGCAGTGACCAGGGACAGGCGGGCTCACCCCTCCACTTT.

This rearrangement joins TRBV30 to TRBJ1-1; 7 nucleotides line up with TRBD1. The V gene end was trimmed by 3 bases and the J gene end by 5 bases; junction bases not matched to a gene: 6. CDR1 is GTSNPN and CDR2 is SVGIG in the germline V gene (reference sequence). This CDR3 is 13 amino acids long. The CDR3 loop reads CAWSTQGDTEAFF. The CDR3 bases are TGTGCCTGGAGCACCCAGGGGGATACTGAAGCTTTCTTT.

The chain has TRBV3-1 (or the pseudogene TRBV3-2) and TRBJ1-2, with D possibly matching TRBD1 (6 bases). V lost 3 bases and J lost 2, with 19 bases in between. Germline CDR1 is LGHDT and CDR2 is YNNKEL (reference sequence). The CDR3 sequence is 17 residues long. CDR3 sequence: CASSHTGLPQGNYGYTF. The CDR3 DNA follows: TGTGCCAGCAGCCATACCGGTTTACCCCAGGGGAACTATGGCTACACCTTC.

The gene calls are TRBV19 and TRBJ1-4, with 9 positions matching TRBD1. The CDR3 covers 15 residues. The germline CDR1 and CDR2 sequences are LNHDA and SQIVND (reference sequence). With V trimmed by 5 bases and J by 6 bases, 7 bases remained unmatched. CDR3 protein: CASSVSRDRDEKLFF. Here the CDR3 DNA reads TGTGCCAGTAGTGTCAGCCGGGACAGGGATGAAAAACTGTTTTTT.

The chain couples TRBV7-3 to TRBJ2-2; perhaps TRBD1 as D (5 bases). From germline, CDR1 is SGHTA and CDR2 FQGTGA. The CDR3 has 14 residues. Trimming left V 6 bases short and J 4 bases short, with 12 bases between. For the CDR3, the DNA is TGTGCCAGCAGACATGACAGCTTCACCGGGGAGCTGTTTTTT. Amino acid sequence: CASRHDSFTGELFF.

The V call is TRBV2, the J call TRBJ1-2; 10 positions match TRBD1. The CDR3 extends over 15 amino acids. The V gene end was trimmed by 1 base and the J gene end by 4 bases; junction bases not matched to a gene: 3. The germline V gene encodes CDR1 SNHLY and CDR2 FYNNEI. The CDR3: CASSEGTGGIYGYTF. The DNA of the CDR3 is TGTGCCAGCAGTGAAGGGACAGGGGGAATCTATGGCTACACCTTC.

The rearrangement joins TRBV19 to TRBJ2-7; 8 bases line up with TRBD2. Per germline, CDR1 LNHDA and CDR2 SQIVND (reference sequence). With 3 bases clipped from V and 2 bases from J, the junction kept 6 bases outside the gene matches. The CDR3 has 15 residues. CDR3 in amino acids: CASSMVTSGPYEQYF. The CDR3 nucleotides are TGTGCCAGTAGTATGGTAACTAGCGGACCCTACGAGCAGTACTTC.

The chain joins TRBV15 to TRBJ1-1; tentative D call: TRBD1 (5 bases). From germline, CDR1 is LNHNV and CDR2 YYDKDF (reference sequence). The CDR3 is made up of 13 amino acids. V was cut by 6 bases and J by 5 bases, with 13 bases left in between. The chain's CDR3 is CATSIQGGTEAFF. The CDR3, as DNA: TGTGCCACCAGTATCCAGGGAGGAACTGAAGCTTTCTTT.

The chain combines TRBV3-1 (or the pseudogene TRBV3-2) with TRBJ2-5, with TRBD2 identical over 8 bases. The V gene's germline CDR1 is LGHDT and CDR2 YNNKEL (reference sequence). This CDR3 comprises 16 residues. The V segment lost 1 base and the J segment 4 bases; nucleotides outside the gene matches: 8. For the CDR3, the DNA is TGTGCCAGCAGCCAAGGCTCGGGGGGGCTAGGAGAGACCCAGTACTTC. Translating gives CASSQGSGGLGETQYF.

A single count supports this clone. The chain combines TRBV3-1 (or the pseudogene TRBV3-2) with TRBJ1-6; possible D gene TRBD1, 5 bases. Germline-derived CDR1 and CDR2 are LGHDT and YNNKEL (reference sequence). The CDR3 spans 15 residues. The ends were cut back, 4 bases at V and 10 bases at J, with 17 bases in the middle. The CDR3 is CASSPSGGGVSPLHF. The CDR3 region has the DNA TGTGCCAGCAGCCCCTCGGGGGGTGGTGTGTCACCCCTCCACTTT.

J is TRBJ2-3 and V is TRBV19, with 9 bases lining up with TRBD1. V was clipped by 4 bases and J by 3 bases; unmatched bases: 2. In germline, CDR1 is LNHDA, CDR2 SQIVND (reference sequence). There are 14 residues in the CDR3. For the CDR3, the DNA is TGTGCCAGTAGTAGAGGACAGGGGACAGATACGCAGTATTTT. It codes for CASSRGQGTDTQYF. The full variable domain, in which reference TRBV19 and TRBJ2-3 provide the parts outside the CDR3, is DGGITQSPKYLFRKEGQNVTLSCEQNLNHDAMYWYRQDPGQGLRLIYYSQIVNDFQKGDIAEGYSVSREKKESFPLTVTSAQKNPTAFYLCASSRGQGTDTQYFGPGTRLTVL.

The genes are TRBV13 and TRBJ2-7; 8 bases map to TRBD1. Germline V gives CDR1 PRHDT, CDR2 FYEKMQ (reference sequence). This CDR3 region has 14 residues. J was trimmed by 2 bases and V by 4 bases; bases with no gene match: 4. CDR3 region: CASSSRQGPYEQYF. The CDR3 bases are TGTGCCAGCAGCTCCCGACAGGGGCCCTACGAGCAGTACTTC.

The chain joins TRBV5-4 to TRBJ2-2, with D unclear. This CDR3 is 13 amino acids long. The V end was cut by 3 bases, the J end by 0 bases, with 3 bases between. Germline V gene lookup returns CDR1 SGHNT and CDR2 YYREEE (reference sequence). The CDR3 loop reads CASSSTNTGELFF. CDR3 sequence (DNA): TGTGCCAGCAGCTCCACGAACACCGGGGAGCTGTTTTTT.